Below are 21 T cell receptor beta chains sequenced from a single sample in a study of spatial heterogeneity in lung cancer. Regarding time point: blood at routine non-recurrence follow-up after resection. TCRs were sequenced from unsorted whole RNA of tumor, nontumor lung or PBMC. Each CDR3 protein is one row after TCRdb ran MiXCR on the 5' RACE reads. Among about 52,000 distinct CDR3 sequences listed, under 8% were seen once. Specimen: PBMCs, collected at follow-up. These TCRs come from a female donor with early-stage non-small cell lung cancer.

This clonotype was counted only a few times. The gene calls are TRBV18 and TRBJ2-1; TRBD2 matches at 12 bases. Trimming removed 4 bases from V and 2 bases from J; junction bases left unmatched: 0. The CDR3 is 15 residues long. Germline V CDR1 and CDR2: KGHSH, LQKENI. The CDR3 DNA sequence: TGTGCCAGCTCACGGACTAGCGGGGCCTACAATGAGCAGTTCTTC. Protein sequence: CASSRTSGAYNEQFF.

This clonotype was observed at least ten times. J is TRBJ1-1 and V is TRBV6-5, with a possible D match to TRBD1 (6 bases). CDR1 and CDR2 (germline): MNHEY, SVGAGI. Trimming removed 2 bases from V and 0 bases from J, with 10 bases in between. The CDR3 covers 15 residues. The chain's CDR3 is CASSYAGHLNTEAFF. The CDR3 DNA follows: TGTGCCAGCAGTTACGCGGGACACCTGAACACTGAAGCTTTCTTT.

This clonotype was seen many times. This rearrangement joins TRBV28 to TRBJ2-3, with TRBD2 identical over 12 bases. This CDR3 is built from 15 residues. After removal of 5 bases from V and 4 bases from J, the junction contained 4 bases not matched to a gene. Germline V gives CDR1 MDHEN, CDR2 SYDVKM. This CDR3 is CASSASGGVPDTQYF. CDR3 DNA: TGTGCCAGCAGTGCTAGCGGGGGGGTCCCAGATACGCAGTATTTT.

In its sample, this clonotype was seen once. The chain carries TRBV11-2 and TRBJ2-3; the D gene is possibly TRBD2 (5 bases). The length of the CDR3 is 14 residues. Trimming stripped 5 bases from V and 3 bases from J, with 12 bases between. CDR1 is SGHAT and CDR2 is FQNNGV in the germline V gene. The chain's CDR3 is CASSRDYTTDTQYF. In DNA form, the CDR3 reads TGTGCCAGCAGCCGTGACTATACGACAGATACGCAGTATTTT. The variable domain in full, completed from reference TRBV11-2 and TRBJ2-3, reads EAGVAQSPRYKIIEKRQSVAFWCNPISGHATLYWYQQILGQGPKLLIQFQNNGVVDDSQLPKDRFSAERLKGVDSTLKIQPAKLEDSAVYLCASSRDYTTDTQYFGPGTRLTVL.

This clonotype turned up a few times. DNA of the CDR3: TGTGCCAGCAGGTCCCGGGACAGTATGAACACTGAAGCTTTCTTT. Translation: CASRSRDSMNTEAFF. The chain links TRBV28 to TRBJ1-1, with TRBD1 matching 7 bases. Trimming removed 6 bases from V and 0 bases from J; junction bases left unmatched: 7. The CDR3 has 15 amino acids. The V gene's germline CDR1 is MDHEN and CDR2 SYDVKM. Variable domain in full (rest from reference TRBV28 and TRBJ1-1): DVKVTQSSRYLVKRTGEKVFLECVQDMDHENMFWYRQDPGLGLRLIYFSYDVKMKEKGDIPEGYSVSREKKERFSLILESASTNQTSMYLCASRSRDSMNTEAFFGQGTRLTVV.

This clonotype has a handful of counts. The chain uses TRBV7-8 and TRBJ1-6; D is unclear. CDR1 is SGHVS and CDR2 is FQNEAQ in the germline V gene. The CDR3 consists of 12 residues. Trimming cost V 5 bases and J 17 bases, with 16 bases left between them. The CDR3 spells CASSPPGGPFHF. CDR3 bases: TGTGCCAGCAGCCCCCCCGGCGGGCCTTTCCACTTT.

Turning to this clonotype: A read error may explain this, as a much larger clone is one base away. V usage is TRBV3-1 and J usage is TRBJ1-2; 8 positions agree with TRBD1. The V gene's germline CDR1 is LGHDT and CDR2 YNNKEL (reference sequence). The junction had 6 bases not matched to a gene; V was cut back by 7 bases and J by 2 bases. The CDR3 consists of 14 residues. The CDR3 DNA follows: TGTGCCAGCAACCTCCAGGGGGCGAACTATGGCTACACCTTC. Translation: CASNLQGANYGYTF.

This clonotype was counted ten times or more. CDR3 region: CASSLEGVYRYTF. For the CDR3, the DNA is TGTGCCAGCAGTTTAGAAGGGGTTTACCGCTACACCTTC. The chain has TRBV12-3 or TRBV12-4 and TRBJ1-2, with D tentatively TRBD1 (5 bases). The CDR3 is 13 residues long. V was shortened by 1 base and J by 9 bases, with 12 bases between the two germline ends.

The CDR3 region has the DNA TGTGCCAGCAGCTTTACAGGGTCGGAGACCCAGTACTTC. This codes for CASSFTGSETQYF. V gene TRBV7-2 combines with J gene TRBJ2-5; weak D call: TRBD1 (6 bases). The CDR3 extends over 13 amino acids. Trimming removed 3 bases at V and 5 bases at J, with 10 bases between. CDR1 is SGHTA and CDR2 is FQGNSA in the germline V gene.

Regarding this clonotype: This may be a read error: a much more frequent sequence differs by one nucleotide. The chain couples TRBV7-9 to TRBJ2-5; 7 positions match TRBD1. Germline V gene lookup returns CDR1 SEHNR and CDR2 FQNEAQ (reference sequence). J lost 3 bases, V lost 5 bases, and 12 bases had no gene match. The length of the CDR3 is 16 residues. CDR3: CASSHPGTAVKETQYF. The CDR3 DNA reads as TGTGCCAGCAGCCACCCCGGGACAGCTGTAAAAGAGACCCAGTACTTC.

The V gene is TRBV15, the J gene TRBJ2-3; no reliable D call. The V end lost 0 bases, the J end lost 5 bases, and 6 bases lay between the germline ends. Germline loops: CDR1 LNHNV, CDR2 YYDKDF (reference sequence). The CDR3 has 13 residues. CDR3 region: CATSRERLDTQYF. The DNA for the CDR3 is TGTGCCACCAGCAGAGAAAGGTTAGATACGCAGTATTTT.

The V gene is TRBV29-1, the J gene TRBJ2-2; 9 positions agree with TRBD1. The CDR3 covers 16 residues. The J segment lost 3 bases and the V segment lost 3 bases, leaving 8 bases of the junction unmatched. The germline gives CDR1 SQVTM, CDR2 ANQGSEA. CDR3 DNA sequence: TGCAGCGTTGAGAAAGAGACAGGGGGGGACACCGGGGAGCTGTTTTTT. Translating it yields CSVEKETGGDTGELFF.

The sample holds many counts of this clonotype. The genes are TRBV10-2 and TRBJ2-1, with D possibly being TRBD1 (6 bases). CDR1 WSHSY and CDR2 SAAADI come from the germline V gene. The CDR3 runs 15 residues. With 5 bases removed from V and 0 bases from J, the gap between germline ends came to 11 bases. Here the CDR3 reads CASSPGTPSYNEQFF. Here the CDR3 DNA reads TGCGCCAGCAGTCCCGGGACACCCTCCTACAATGAGCAGTTCTTC.

This clonotype showed up many times. The CDR3 loop is CASSDRGQGYGYTF. CDR3 coding DNA: TGTGCCAGCAGTGACAGGGGGCAGGGCTATGGCTACACCTTC. The chain joins TRBV6-1 to TRBJ1-2; 8 bases align to TRBD1. The germline V gene has CDR1 MNHNS and CDR2 SASEGT. This CDR3 region has 14 residues. The V and J ends lost 3 bases and 4 bases, in that order; junction bases with no gene match: 4.

This clonotype appeared many times. The gene calls are TRBV5-6 and TRBJ2-3; D is ambiguous. Per germline, CDR1 SGHDT and CDR2 YYEEEE. The CDR3 has 12 amino acids. V was cut by 4 bases and J by 5 bases, with 8 bases left in between. The CDR3 nucleotides read TGTGCCAGCAGCCGAGCGAGAGATACGCAGTATTTT. The encoded protein is CASSRARDTQYF.

This clonotype was observed a few times. The rearrangement joins TRBV19 to TRBJ2-2; D perhaps matches TRBD2 (6 bases). From germline, CDR1 is LNHDA and CDR2 SQIVND (reference sequence). Between the trimmed V and J ends, which lost 5 bases and 8 bases, there was a span of 24 bases. The CDR3 loop spans 17 amino acids. The CDR3 sequence: CASSPLARGTRRGELFF. The CDR3 DNA reads TGTGCCAGTAGTCCACTAGCCCGGGGGACGAGGAGAGGGGAGCTGTTTTTT.

The chain links TRBV20-1 to TRBJ2-5; TRBD2 might be the D (5 bases). The CDR3 covers 14 residues. Trimming removed 2 bases at V and 5 bases at J, with 15 bases between. CDR1 DFQATT and CDR2 SNEGSKA come from the germline V gene (reference sequence). Here the CDR3 reads CSARRVGLLETQYF. CDR3 DNA sequence: TGCAGTGCTAGACGGGTTGGACTTCTTGAGACCCAGTACTTC.

This clonotype was seen many times. V gene TRBV6-4 combines with J gene TRBJ2-6; no clear D. The germline V gene encodes CDR1 MRHNA and CDR2 SNTAGT. V lost 6 bases and J 0 bases, leaving 6 bases between the germline ends. The CDR3 has 14 residues. As DNA, the CDR3 is TGTGCCAGCAGCTCTATCTCTGGGGCCAACGTCCTGACTTTC. Amino acids: CASSSISGANVLTF.

This clonotype was detected ten times or more. The chain carries TRBV2 and TRBJ2-7; TRBD1 might be the D (5 bases). CDR3 length equals 14 residues. Germline-derived CDR1 and CDR2 are SNHLY and FYNNEI. Trimming shortened V by 6 bases and J by 4 bases, and 16 bases separated the two germline ends. CDR3 nucleotide sequence: TGTGCCAGCAGCCCTTATAATAACAGGTACGAGCAGTACTTC. Its translation is CASSPYNNRYEQYF.

In its sample, this clonotype was seen many times. V gene TRBV20-1 combines with J gene TRBJ2-5; D is possibly TRBD1 (5 bases). The CDR3 covers 13 residues. Trimming shortened V by 1 base and J by 7 bases, and 13 bases separated the two germline ends. Germline V CDR1 and CDR2: DFQATT, SNEGSKA (reference sequence). The CDR3: CSARGGPTGTQYF. DNA for the CDR3: TGCAGTGCTAGAGGTGGCCCCACAGGGACCCAGTACTTC.

The chain links TRBV20-1 to TRBJ2-2; 13 bases agree with TRBD2. This CDR3 is built from 16 residues. CDR1 and CDR2 from the germline V gene are DFQATT and SNEGSKA (reference sequence). The junction had 6 bases not matched to a gene; V was cut back by 2 bases and J by 6 bases. Written as DNA, the CDR3 is TGCAGTGCTAGACAAACTAGCGGGAGGGCCCCCGGGGAGCTGTTTTTT. It yields the protein CSARQTSGRAPGELFF.